This passage covers 8 T cell receptor beta chains from one sample sequenced in a study of blood T cell repertoires in COVID-19. The table came from immunoSEQ multiplex PCR; TCRdb's copy has only in-frame clones and leaves some out. Among 160,000 or so clones, 80% were seen once, and the ten largest hold less than 4%. Material: PBMCs or T cells enriched from blood (not recorded which). The receptors shown here come from a woman aged 55-70 years who had recovered from COVID-19.

This clone was observed a single time. The chain links TRBV5-4 to TRBJ2-7, with TRBD1 matching over 10 bases. This CDR3 region has 15 residues. V lost 4 bases and J lost 3; bases outside the gene matches: 7. The germline gives CDR1 SGHNT, CDR2 YYREEE (reference sequence). CDR3 sequence: CASSPAGTGVYEQYF. As DNA, the CDR3 is TGTGCCAGCAGCCCCGCCGGGACAGGGGTCTACGAGCAGTACTTC.

This chain joins TRBV15 and TRBJ1-2; D ambiguous. The V end was cut by 6 bases, the J end by 5 bases, with 19 bases between. There are 15 residues in the CDR3. Germline assignment: CDR1 LNHNV and CDR2 YYDKDF (reference sequence). CDR3 coding DNA: TGTGCCACCAGACCCAATACCGGGGAGGAATATGGCTACACCTTC. Amino acid sequence: CATRPNTGEEYGYTF.

This clone came up a few times. V gene TRBV2 combines with J gene TRBJ1-4; 10 positions agree with TRBD1. Germline V gene sequence: CDR1 SNHLY, CDR2 FYNNEI. The length of the CDR3 is 14 residues. With V trimmed by 6 bases and J by 4 bases, 2 bases remained unmatched. CDR3 residues: CASRRDRGNEKLFF. The CDR3 DNA sequence: TGTGCCAGCAGACGGGACAGGGGTAATGAAAAACTGTTTTTT. The full variable domain, completed using reference TRBV2 and TRBJ1-4, is EPEVTQTPSHQVTQMGQEVILRCVPISNHLYFYWYRQILGQKVEFLVSFYNNEISEKSEIFDDQFSVERPDGSNFTLKIRSTKLEDSAMYFCASRRDRGNEKLFFGSGTQLSVL.

The V call is TRBV12-3 or TRBV12-4, the J call TRBJ1-1; TRBD1 is a possible D gene (6 bases). V lost 3 bases and J lost 10, with 12 bases in between. This CDR3 is 12 amino acids long. The CDR3 spells CASSFNREGAFF. The DNA for the CDR3 is TGTGCCAGCAGTTTTAACAGGGAGGGAGCTTTCTTT.

The rearrangement links TRBV10-3 to TRBJ2-2; 16 bases agree with TRBD2. J was trimmed by 9 bases and V by 5 bases; bases with no gene match: 6. The CDR3 consists of 16 residues. Germline values: CDR1 ENHRY, CDR2 SYGVKD. The CDR3 region is CAISTGTSGGARELFF. CDR3 DNA: TGTGCCATCAGTACCGGGACTAGCGGGGGGGCGCGGGAGCTGTTTTTT.

The chain employs TRBV18 and TRBJ1-1; perhaps TRBD1 as D (6 bases). Germline V gene data show CDR1 as KGHSH and CDR2 as LQKENI. This CDR3 is built from 15 residues. The ends were cut back, 0 bases at V and 4 bases at J, with 12 bases in the middle. The CDR3 spells CASSPPGARGTEAFF. CDR3 coding DNA: TGTGCCAGCTCACCACCGGGTGCCAGGGGCACTGAAGCTTTCTTT. The whole variable domain, filled in from reference TRBV18 and TRBJ1-1, reads NAGVMQNPRHLVRRRGQEARLRCSPMKGHSHVYWYRQLPEEGLKFMVYLQKENIIDESGMPKERFSAEFPKEGPSILRIQQVVRGDSAAYFCASSPPGARGTEAFFGQGTRLTVV.

The V gene is TRBV5-1, the J gene TRBJ2-5; the match to TRBD1 covers 8 bases. Looked up from germline, CDR1 is SGHRS and CDR2 is YFSETQ. This CDR3 contains 15 residues. Losses at the gene ends were 4 bases for V and 5 bases for J; bases not matched to a gene: 10. The CDR3 region is CASSRRAGGTETQYF. Written as DNA, the CDR3 is TGCGCCAGCAGCCGGAGGGCAGGGGGCACCGAGACCCAGTACTTC.

V is TRBV2 and J is TRBJ2-1, with D unclear. V was pared by 8 bases and J by 10 bases, with 18 bases between. Germline values: CDR1 SNHLY, CDR2 FYNNEI. This CDR3 is built from 13 residues. The DNA of the CDR3 is TGTGCCAGCGTCCAGGTTCAGAATGGGGAGCAGTTCTTC. It is translated as CASVQVQNGEQFF.